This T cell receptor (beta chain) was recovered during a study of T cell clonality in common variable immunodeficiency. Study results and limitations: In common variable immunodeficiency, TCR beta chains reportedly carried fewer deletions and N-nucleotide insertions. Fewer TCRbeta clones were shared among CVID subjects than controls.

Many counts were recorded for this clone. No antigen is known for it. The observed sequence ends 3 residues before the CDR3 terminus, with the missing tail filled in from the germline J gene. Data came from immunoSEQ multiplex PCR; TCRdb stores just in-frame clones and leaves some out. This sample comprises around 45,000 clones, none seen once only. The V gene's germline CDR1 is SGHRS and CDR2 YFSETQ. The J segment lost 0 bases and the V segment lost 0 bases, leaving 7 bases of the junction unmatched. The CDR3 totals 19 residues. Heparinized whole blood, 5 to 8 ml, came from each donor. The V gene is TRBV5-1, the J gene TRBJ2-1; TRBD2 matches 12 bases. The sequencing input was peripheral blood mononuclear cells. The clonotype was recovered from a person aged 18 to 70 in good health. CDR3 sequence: CASSLGLAGGPSSYNEQFF. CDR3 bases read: TGCGCCAGCAGCTTGGGTCTAGCGGGAGGGCCCAGCTCCTACAATGAG.